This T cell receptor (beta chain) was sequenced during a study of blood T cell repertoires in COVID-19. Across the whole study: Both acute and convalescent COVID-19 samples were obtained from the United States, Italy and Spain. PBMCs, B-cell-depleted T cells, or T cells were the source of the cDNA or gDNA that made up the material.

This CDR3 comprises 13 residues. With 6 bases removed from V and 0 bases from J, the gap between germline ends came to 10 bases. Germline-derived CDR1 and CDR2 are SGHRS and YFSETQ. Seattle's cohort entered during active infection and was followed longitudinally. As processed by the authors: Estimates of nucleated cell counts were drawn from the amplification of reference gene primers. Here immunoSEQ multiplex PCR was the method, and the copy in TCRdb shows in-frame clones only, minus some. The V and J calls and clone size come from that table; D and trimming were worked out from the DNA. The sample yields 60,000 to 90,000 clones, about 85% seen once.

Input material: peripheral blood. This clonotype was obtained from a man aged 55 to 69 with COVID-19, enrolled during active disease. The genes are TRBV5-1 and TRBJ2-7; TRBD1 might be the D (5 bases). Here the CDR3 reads CASNTGDSYEQYF. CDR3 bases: TGCGCCAGCAACACAGGAGACTCCTACGAGCAGTACTTC. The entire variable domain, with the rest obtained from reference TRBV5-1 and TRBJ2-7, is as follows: KAGVTQTPRYLIKTRGQQVTLSCSPISGHRSVSWYQQTPGQGLQFLFEYFSETQRNKGNFPGRFSGRQFSNSRSEMNVSTLELGDSALYLCASNTGDSYEQYFGPGTRLTVT.